The source of this T cell receptor (beta chain) is a study of cytomegalovirus exposure and HLA in healthy donors. Findings of the study overall: Presence/absence analyses supposed approximately even sequencing depth among donors. Most TCR sequences proved rare, with some public TCRs found in many donors.

V dropped 5 bases and J dropped 5 bases, with 20 bases sitting between them. The CDR3 runs 16 residues. Germline CDR1 and CDR2: SGHDT and YYEEEE. PCR employed 60 Vbeta and 13 Jbeta primers. Produced via immunoSEQ multiplex PCR; TCRdb's table is partial and in-frame only. The sample records roughly 100,000 clones, 76% being singletons. This clone was counted between two and nine times. The antigen remains undetermined. The TCR sequence derives from a man aged 35 to 55 in good health and CMV-seropositive. Sequenced: PBMCs. The J gene is TRBJ2-1, the V gene TRBV5-6, with D maybe TRBD1 (6 bases). The CDR3 loop is CASSLPSGHFHNEQFF. The CDR3 DNA reads TGTGCCAGCAGTCTACCTTCGGGACACTTTCACAATGAGCAGTTCTTC.